These T cell receptor beta chains were read from a single sample in a study of human CD8 memory T cell subsets. TCRdb reprocessed the 5' RACE reads; each CDR3 protein has one entry and no DNA is given. The table for this sample gives roughly 10,000 distinct CDR3 sequences. The sequenced sample consisted of CD8+ stem-like memory T cells (TSCM and TCM) sorted from PBMCs. These receptors came from a human donor in good health. CDR3s include the opening cysteine and the closing phenylalanine or tryptophan. A row's size may be missing; if present it is once, few, many or a size class.

CDR3,size,J,V
CSVTPDGANYGYTF,medium-sized,TRBJ1-2,TRBV29-1
CASSVAGTGRTEQYF,-,TRBJ2-7,TRBV9
CASSLAAPDTQYF,-,TRBJ2-3,TRBV5-6
CASSYSAAQDYEQYF,-,TRBJ2-7,TRBV6-5
CASSLYGGRSYNSPLHF,-,TRBJ1-6,TRBV7-8
CASSHGLAGVGEQFF,-,TRBJ2-1,TRBV27
CASSFPSNTYGYTF,-,TRBJ1-2,TRBV5-4
CASSASFDTQYF,-,TRBJ2-3,TRBV9
CASSLTLTNQPQHF,-,TRBJ1-5,TRBV27
CASSLFGTGLQETQYF,-,TRBJ2-5,TRBV28
CSVATAATYEQYF,medium-sized,TRBJ2-7,TRBV29-1
CASSPEGLAGIYNEQFF,medium-sized,TRBJ2-1,TRBV5-1
CASSTTGGNQPQHF,-,TRBJ1-5,TRBV12-3/TRBV12-4
CASGLGHPGLGTGELFF,-,TRBJ2-2,TRBV12-5
CAISESGDTEAFF,medium-sized,TRBJ1-1,TRBV10-3
CASSDLPVGSAGNTIYF,-,TRBJ1-3,TRBV2
CASSPRTELYEQYF,medium-sized,TRBJ2-7,TRBV7-9
CASSSFVGTLNEQFF,-,TRBJ2-1,TRBV6-5
CASSFFGTDSATYEQYF,-,TRBJ2-7,TRBV7-8
CASSQDRTPTYNEQFF,-,TRBJ2-1,TRBV4-3
CASSYSPGTGLGDTQYF,-,TRBJ2-3,TRBV6-6
CSVEGVVGQETQYF,-,TRBJ2-5,TRBV29-1
CASSYGGRVGYNEQFF,-,TRBJ2-1,TRBV6-6
CASSQVVDHPELFF,-,TRBJ2-2,TRBV4-3
CASSPHGTGVRDEQFF,-,TRBJ2-1,TRBV5-6
CASSLDRLNEQFF,-,TRBJ2-1,TRBV5-1
CASSSGQGVNTEAFF,medium-sized,TRBJ1-1,TRBV7-6
CASSQVMADTQYF,-,TRBJ2-3,TRBV4-2
CSARDFRQEGTDTQYF,-,TRBJ2-3,TRBV20-1
CSVESWSQAGGYTGELFF,-,TRBJ2-2,TRBV29-1
CATPQDNTGELFF,-,TRBJ2-2,TRBV6-9
CSARDPSGGRTIYEQYF,-,TRBJ2-7,TRBV20-1
CASSYAGDAGANVLTF,-,TRBJ2-6,TRBV6-2/TRBV6-3
CASSQRRQQETQYF,-,TRBJ2-5,TRBV3-1
CASSVSGTNEQFF,-,TRBJ2-1,TRBV6-4
CASRHPDDRDQNTEAFF,-,TRBJ1-1,TRBV19
CRARGNTEAFF,medium-sized,TRBJ1-1,TRBV29-1
CASTRDYPFGNEQFF,-,TRBJ2-1,TRBV5-1
CASSLGRYSGYTF,-,TRBJ1-2,TRBV27
CASRFSPGGNEQYF,-,TRBJ2-7,TRBV2
CASSFPPQTSGVGNEQFF,-,TRBJ2-1,TRBV5-1
CASSFSAGSSYNEQFF,-,TRBJ2-1,TRBV5-1
CASSQAAGDESYEQYF,-,TRBJ2-7,TRBV4-2
CASSRDTHSYEQYF,-,TRBJ2-7,TRBV7-9